The sequence of this T cell receptor (beta chain) was determined in a study of blood T cell repertoires in COVID-19. V was clipped by 4 bases and J by 1 base, with 9 bases between them. This CDR3 region has 13 residues. CDR1 and CDR2 (germline): SGHRS, YFSETQ. The method was immunoSEQ multiplex PCR; TCRdb's version includes in-frame clones alone and lacks a portion of them. Here the sample spans 150,000 to 200,000 clones, about 91% being singletons. The receptor comes from a woman aged 18 to 35 who had recovered from COVID-19. Source material: PBMCs or T cells enriched from blood (not recorded which). The chain couples TRBV5-1 to TRBJ2-7, with a possible D match to TRBD1 (6 bases). The CDR3 reads CASSPGQSYEQYF. The DNA for the CDR3 is TGCGCCAGCAGCCCTGGACAGTCCTACGAGCAGTACTTC.